The 19 T cell receptor beta chains below were found in one sample sequenced in a study of beta chain features in type 1 diabetes. Findings of the study overall: Moderately but significantly shorter TCRB CDR3s were found in Type 1 diabetes patients in all four CD4+ subsets.

The entirety of the isolated RNA underwent reverse transcription, so expressed TCRB transcripts were sequenced. Sequencing used immunoSEQ multiplex PCR; TCRdb keeps in-frame clones, though not all of them. The table shows roughly 150,000 clones, with 9% occurring only once. The antigens of these receptors remain unknown. Sequences were obtained from central memory CD4+ T cells from blood. The receptor set was obtained from a woman in her twenties or thirties with type 1 diabetes.

This chain joins TRBV18 and TRBJ2-1; 14 bases fit TRBD2. J was trimmed by 10 bases and V by 4 bases; bases with no gene match: 15. The CDR3 loop spans 18 amino acids. Germline CDR1 reads KGHSH; CDR2 reads LQKENI. The CDR3 coding sequence is TGTGCCAGCTCACGTCAGGGGCCGGGACTAGCGGGAGCTCGGGAGCAGTTCTTC. Its translation: CASSRQGPGLAGAREQFF.

This clone was observed a few times. This sequence joins TRBV2 and TRBJ1-1; TRBD1 is a possible D gene (5 bases). This CDR3 has 13 residues. V was pared by 8 bases and J by 1 base, with 11 bases between. The germline V gene encodes CDR1 SNHLY and CDR2 FYNNEI. CDR3 residues: CASLGVRNTEAFF. CDR3 coding DNA: TGTGCCAGCCTAGGGGTCCGGAACACTGAAGCTTTCTTT.

Only a few counts were recorded for this clone. The chain links TRBV11-2 to TRBJ2-5, with TRBD2 identical over 12 bases. The V gene's germline CDR1 is SGHAT and CDR2 FQNNGV. The CDR3 extends over 18 amino acids. V was clipped by 4 bases and J by 4 bases; unmatched bases: 13. The CDR3 DNA is TGTGCCAGCAGCTGGGATTTCCGACTAGCGGGAGAGGGAGAGACCCAGTACTTC. The encoded protein is CASSWDFRLAGEGETQYF.

The V and J genes are TRBV9 and TRBJ2-5; D call uncertain. Germline CDR1 and CDR2: SGDLS and YYNGEE. The CDR3 extends over 13 amino acids. V was trimmed by 1 base and J by 3 bases, leaving 7 bases between them. Written as DNA, the CDR3 is TGTGCCAGCAGCGTAAATCCGGAAGAGACCCAGTACTTC. Its protein product is CASSVNPEETQYF.

V is TRBV14 and J is TRBJ2-5; no firm D call. Trimming removed 0 bases from V and 4 bases from J, with 6 bases in between. Germline CDR1 reads SGHDN; CDR2 reads FVKESK. CDR3 length: 13 residues. The CDR3: CASSQDLRETQYF. The CDR3 DNA sequence: TGTGCCAGCAGCCAAGATCTTCGAGAGACCCAGTACTTC.

This chain links TRBV9 with TRBJ1-5; D is unresolved. V was clipped by 2 bases and J by 7 bases, with 10 bases between them. This CDR3 has 13 amino acids. CDR1 is SGDLS and CDR2 is YYNGEE in the germline V gene. The CDR3 coding sequence is TGTGCCAGCAGCGTCTTGGAGGGACAGCCCCAGCATTTT. It yields the protein CASSVLEGQPQHF. The full variable domain, completed using reference TRBV9 and TRBJ1-5, is DSGVTQTPKHLITATGQRVTLRCSPRSGDLSVYWYQQSLDQGLQFLIQYYNGEERAKGNILERFSAQQFPDLHSELNLSSLELGDSALYFCASSVLEGQPQHFGDGTRLSIL.

The chain is built from TRBV5-4 and TRBJ2-3; 10 bases align to TRBD2. CDR1 and CDR2 from the germline V gene are SGHNT and YYREEE (reference sequence). V gave up 2 bases and J gave up 1 base; unmatched junction bases: 1. The CDR3 has 15 residues. CDR3 sequence: CASSFTSGGTDTQYF. In DNA, the CDR3 is TGTGCCAGCAGCTTCACTAGCGGGGGCACAGATACGCAGTATTTT.

In this sample, this clone turned up once. The V gene is TRBV27, the J gene TRBJ2-7, with D possibly being TRBD2 (6 bases). The CDR3 has 15 amino acids. The V end lost 5 bases, the J end lost 4 bases, and 18 bases lay between the germline ends. In germline, CDR1 is MNHEY, CDR2 SMNVEV (reference sequence). In nucleotides, the CDR3 is TGTGCCAGCAGTGCCAGACCCGGGACTCAATACGAGCAGTACTTC. Translating it yields CASSARPGTQYEQYF.

CDR3 residues: CASSLWAGRTDTQYF. The CDR3 region has the DNA TGTGCCAGCAGCTTGTGGGCGGGGCGGACAGATACGCAGTATTTT. This chain uses TRBV5-4 with TRBJ2-3; D is perhaps TRBD2 (6 bases). V lost 1 base to trimming and J lost 3 bases, with 12 bases between them. Germline values: CDR1 SGHNT, CDR2 YYREEE (reference sequence). CDR3 size: 15 residues. The full variable domain, in which reference TRBV5-4 and TRBJ2-3 provide the parts outside the CDR3, is ETGVTQSPTHLIKTRGQQVTLRCSSQSGHNTVSWYQQALGQGPQFIFQYYREEENGRGNFPPRFSGLQFPNYSSELNVNALELDDSALYLCASSLWAGRTDTQYFGPGTRLTVL.

This clone has a handful of counts. This chain joins TRBV5-1 and TRBJ2-3, with D unresolved. There are 15 residues in the CDR3. Germline V CDR1 and CDR2: SGHRS, YFSETQ. V lost 4 bases and J 4 bases, leaving 16 bases between the germline ends. CDR3 sequence reads: CASSHRSTGSDTQYF. In DNA, the CDR3 is TGCGCCAGCAGCCACCGGTCGACGGGTTCAGATACGCAGTATTTT.

This clone showed up just a few times. The chain combines TRBV5-1 with TRBJ2-3, with D possibly matching TRBD2 (5 bases). Germline assignment: CDR1 SGHRS and CDR2 YFSETQ. The germline V and J ends were trimmed by 0 bases and 2 bases, with 13 bases remaining between them. There are 16 residues in the CDR3. For the CDR3, the DNA is TGCGCCAGCAGCTTGGTGGGTAGCGTAGACACAGATACGCAGTATTTT. Its protein is CASSLVGSVDTDTQYF.

In this sample, this clone turned up a few times. The chain links TRBV5-1 to TRBJ2-3; 13 positions match TRBD2. Germline values: CDR1 SGHRS, CDR2 YFSETQ. With 4 bases clipped from V and 3 bases from J, the junction kept 8 bases outside the gene matches. The CDR3 spans 17 residues. CDR3 bases: TGCGCCAGCAGCCCGGCGACTAGCGGGAGGAGTACAGATACGCAGTATTTT. Its protein is CASSPATSGRSTDTQYF.

The chain is built from TRBV28 and TRBJ1-4; D is undetermined. CDR3 length equals 16 residues. The V end was cut by 10 bases, the J end by 2 bases, with 20 bases between. The germline gives CDR1 MDHEN, CDR2 SYDVKM. CDR3 sequence reads: CATRRGGFITNEKLFF. The CDR3 DNA is TGTGCCACCCGCCGGGGAGGGTTCATCACTAATGAAAAACTGTTTTTT.

There are a few counts of this clone. The V gene is TRBV4-2, the J gene TRBJ2-5, with 8 nucleotides matching TRBD2. The CDR3 has 14 residues. CDR1 and CDR2 from the germline V gene are LGHNA and YNFKEQ. Germline trimming cut 4 bases from V and 3 bases from J; bases unmatched to any gene: 4. This chain's CDR3 is CASSPTGGEETQYF. The CDR3 DNA reads TGTGCCAGCAGCCCGACCGGGGGGGAAGAGACCCAGTACTTC.

This clone occurred a few times. The CDR3 DNA is TGTGCCAGCAGCATTGCAGGGAACGAGCAGTACTTC. Its translation: CASSIAGNEQYF. This rearrangement joins TRBV5-5 to TRBJ2-7, with D tentatively TRBD1 (5 bases). The CDR3 loop spans 12 amino acids. With 4 bases removed from V and 5 bases from J, the gap between germline ends came to 10 bases. Per the germline V gene, CDR1 is SGHKS and CDR2 is YYEKEE (reference sequence).

In its sample, this clone was seen a few times. This chain uses TRBV27 with TRBJ2-5, with D possibly matching TRBD1 (5 bases). CDR1 is MNHEY and CDR2 is SMNVEV in the germline V gene (reference sequence). The CDR3 covers 15 residues. V lost 2 bases and J 1 base, leaving 11 bases between the germline ends. CDR3: CASSLQGEAQETQYF. The CDR3 DNA sequence: TGTGCCAGCAGTTTACAGGGCGAAGCCCAAGAGACCCAGTACTTC.

This clone was recorded at least ten times. The V call is TRBV7-8, the J call TRBJ2-1, with 9 bases matching TRBD2. J was trimmed by 7 bases and V by 6 bases; bases with no gene match: 7. CDR3 length: 14 amino acids. Germline CDR1 reads SGHVS; CDR2 reads FQNEAQ. This CDR3 reads CASSSGLASNEQFF. CDR3 bases: TGTGCCAGCAGTTCCGGACTAGCGAGTAATGAGCAGTTCTTC.

In its sample, this clone was seen a few times. The rearrangement joins TRBV19 to TRBJ2-2, with D possibly matching TRBD2 (6 bases). V was trimmed by 3 bases and J by 5 bases, leaving 13 bases between them. The CDR3 consists of 15 residues. From germline, CDR1 is LNHDA and CDR2 SQIVND (reference sequence). In nucleotides, the CDR3 is TGTGCCAGTAGTATTAGCCTTGCGGGGACCGGGGAGCTGTTTTTT. It specifies CASSISLAGTGELFF. Based on the CDR3 plus reference TRBV19 and TRBJ2-2, the full variable domain is DGGITQSPKYLFRKEGQNVTLSCEQNLNHDAMYWYRQDPGQGLRLIYYSQIVNDFQKGDIAEGYSVSREKKESFPLTVTSAQKNPTAFYLCASSISLAGTGELFFGEGSRLTVL.

There are a few counts of this clone. The V and J genes are TRBV18 and TRBJ2-2; D may be TRBD2 (7 bases). This CDR3 is 16 amino acids long. CDR1 and CDR2 (germline): KGHSH, LQKENI. V shed 1 base and J shed 0 bases, with 9 bases lying between them. CDR3 residues: CASSPQGGTNTGELFF. CDR3 DNA: TGTGCCAGCTCACCACAGGGGGGGACGAACACCGGGGAGCTGTTTTTT.